This is a list of T cell receptor beta chains from one sample in a study of T cells in Graves' hyperthyroidism and ophthalmopathy. From the multiplex PCR reads, TCRdb called clonotypes with MiXCR, one entry per CDR3 protein. This sample has 300,000 to 450,000 distinct CDR3 sequences, with under 15% found just once. The specimen was blood. These receptors were taken from a woman younger than 30 with Graves' hyperthyroidism. Both conserved end residues are trimmed from each CDR3.

>TRBV6-2/TRBV6-3
ASSLGGGPQRPDTQY
>TRBV24-1
ATSALGREGTDTQY
>TRBV10-3
AISFTGYNEQF
>TRBV28
ASRSPHGVTNSPLH
>TRBV11-2
ASRSEGTAAVTQY
>TRBV6-1
ASITGQGVNEQF
>TRBV3-1
ASSLRGGSERNTIY
>TRBV7-8
ASSPRRGTDTQY
>TRBV9
ASSVRLASFTGELF
>TRBV28
ASSYRGADNAQF
>TRBV18
ASSPGQGIYGYT
>TRBV20-1
SARQPTTGELF
>TRBV3-1
ASSSGGRGNEQF
>TRBV20-1
SATNSGGASDTQY
>TRBV27
ASTQAGTYGYT
>TRBV7-3
ASSLILREETQY
>TRBV11-2
ASSTLGLTDTQY
>TRBV6-1
ASSPTPTTYNEQF
>TRBV2
ASRSDYGYT